This T cell receptor (beta chain) derives from a study of blood T cell repertoires in COVID-19. For the study at large: PBMCs, B-cell-depleted T cells, or T cells were the source of the cDNA or gDNA that made up the material.

Trimming removed 4 bases from V and 1 base from J, with 14 bases in between. The CDR3 is 15 residues long. Germline-derived CDR1 and CDR2 are SGHRS and YFSETQ. In the source study's methods: Reference gene primer amplification in the assay estimated nucleated cell counts. Sequenced by immunoSEQ multiplex PCR; TCRdb stores in-frame clones only, minus some. That table is the source of V, J and clone size, and D and trimming were worked out from the DNA. The sample lists 70,000 to 85,000 clones, 83% occurring once. What was sequenced was peripheral blood. This chain links TRBV5-1 with TRBJ1-1, with a weak D call TRBD1 (5 bases). This receptor was taken from an elderly man with active or convalescent COVID-19. The CDR3 DNA reads as TGCGCCAGCAGCAATTCCGGACAAACGAACACTGAAGCTTTCTTT. This gives the protein CASSNSGQTNTEAFF. The variable domain in full, completed from reference TRBV5-1 and TRBJ1-1, reads KAGVTQTPRYLIKTRGQQVTLSCSPISGHRSVSWYQQTPGQGLQFLFEYFSETQRNKGNFPGRFSGRQFSNSRSEMNVSTLELGDSALYLCASSNSGQTNTEAFFGQGTRLTVV.